Included here is one T cell receptor beta chain sequence, with context. Its target is unknown. CDR1 is SGHTA, CDR2 FQGNSA, per germline. CDR3 length: 15 residues. Deletions cut 3 bases from V and 3 bases from J, with 12 bases between. Sequencing was performed with immunoSEQ multiplex PCR; in TCRdb, only in-frame clones are kept and a portion is missing. The table lists under 300,000 clones, 84% of them singletons. Unstimulated Tregs (CD4+CD25+CD127-) and CD4+CD25- non-Tregs were sorted from PBMCs. The sample belongs to a study of Tregs in tolerant kidney transplant recipients. Broader study findings: No direct test of biological reproducibility was done here. Few patients were studied, so findings need validation in larger groups. Tregs expanded with activated donor B cells seemed most donor-specific.

This clonotype originated in a human donor in good health. Sequencing was performed on CD4+ T cells from blood. J is TRBJ1-5 and V is TRBV7-2; D perhaps matches TRBD1 (5 bases). CDR3 region: CASSLEGTYNQPQHF. CDR3 DNA: TGTGCCAGCAGCTTGGAGGGGACCTACAATCAGCCCCAGCATTTT. The whole variable domain, filled in from reference TRBV7-2 and TRBJ1-5, reads GAGVSQSPSNKVTEKGKDVELRCDPISGHTALYWYRQSLGQGLEFLIYFQGNSAPDKSGLPSDRFSAERTGGSVSTLTIQRTQQEDSAVYLCASSLEGTYNQPQHFGDGTRLSIL.